The rows below give T cell receptor beta chains drawn from one sample of a study of T cell clusters in autoimmune cytopenias. TCRdb re-called the multiplex PCR reads; one entry per CDR3 protein, DNA not given. Its table records about 7,000 distinct CDR3 sequences. These data were also filed under a second study, of T cell repertoires in aging, cancer and after chemotherapy.

The sequenced sample consisted of peripheral blood. All receptors derive from a human donor in good health. The CDR3 runs from the conserved cysteine through the conserved F or W. Fields, in order: clone size, J gene, V gene, CDR3 protein. The size entry is marked missing in some rows and otherwise reads once, few, many or a size class.

NA | TRBJ2-7 | TRBV30 | CAWCRTSGRYEQYF
NA | TRBJ1-5 | TRBV6-5 | CASSQLIGKDQPQHF
medium-sized | TRBJ1-5 | TRBV10-3 | CAISEAQGVGQPQHF
medium-sized | TRBJ2-2 | TRBV6-1 | CASRLTGLANTGELFF
NA | TRBJ2-7 | TRBV19 | CASSMASGGAAEQYF
medium-sized | TRBJ2-1 | TRBV6-6 | CASNELAGGNNEQFF
large | TRBJ1-2 | TRBV27 | CASSLQGANYGYTF
medium-sized | TRBJ2-4 | TRBV27 | CASSVQGWGKNIQYF
NA | TRBJ1-6 | TRBV27 | CASSLSRAGDSPLHF
medium-sized | TRBJ2-1 | TRBV27 | CASSSLPGNEQFF
medium-sized | TRBJ2-3 | TRBV11-1 | CASTQDSTDTQYF
medium-sized | TRBJ2-5 | TRBV6-1 | CASSERSLETQYF
NA | TRBJ2-7 | TRBV11-1 | CASSFGQGPYEQYF
medium-sized | TRBJ2-3 | TRBV29-1 | CSVDLSTDTQYF
NA | TRBJ1-1 | TRBV5-6 | CASSDTAGTGRNTEAFF
NA | TRBJ1-5 | TRBV10-3 | CAIKGGGNQPQHF
medium-sized | TRBJ1-1 | TRBV19 | CASSPGHRFEAFF
NA | TRBJ2-1 | TRBV15 | CATSRTVQEQFF
NA | TRBJ2-5 | TRBV28 | CASSTMDRQETQYF
NA | TRBJ2-2 | TRBV11-1 | CASSPGYVRGELFF
NA | TRBJ2-5 | TRBV12-3/TRBV12-4 | CASSLSRGEETQYF
NA | TRBJ2-7 | TRBV7-2 | CASSLWGQYKSSSYEQYF
NA | TRBJ2-5 | TRBV5-4 | CASSRQSYQETQYF
medium-sized | TRBJ2-6 | TRBV6-1 | CASSVGRSGANVLTF
medium-sized | TRBJ2-2 | TRBV12-3/TRBV12-4 | CASSFNTGELFF
NA | TRBJ1-6 | TRBV6-1 | CACSETGNSPLHF
medium-sized | TRBJ2-5 | TRBV6-2/TRBV6-3 | CASLPLSGNVETQYF
NA | TRBJ1-1 | TRBV30 | CAWKSEGRRAFF
medium-sized | TRBJ1-1 | TRBV19 | CASSIQGPNTEAFF
medium-sized | TRBJ1-2 | TRBV18 | CASSPRGSDGYTF
NA | TRBJ2-1 | TRBV10-3 | CATTVDGVTSGTDEQFF
NA | TRBJ1-1 | TRBV5-4 | CASSLDPGGNTEAFF
medium-sized | TRBJ1-6 | TRBV11-2 | CASSFRPGRGDSPLHF
medium-sized | TRBJ2-1 | TRBV19 | CASSKSGGTLNEQFF
medium-sized | TRBJ2-7 | TRBV19 | CASSMSVRNDEQYF
medium-sized | TRBJ2-7 | TRBV18 | CASSPRTGLYEQYF
NA | TRBJ1-4 | TRBV6-2/TRBV6-3 | CASTPGSQLFF
medium-sized | TRBJ2-7 | TRBV11-1 | CASSLGTSGRADEQYF
NA | TRBJ1-3 | TRBV27 | CASSQVGGNTIYF
NA | TRBJ1-2 | TRBV12-3/TRBV12-4 | CASSAGRAADGYTF
medium-sized | TRBJ1-5 | TRBV19 | CAIPPENRGAQPQHF
NA | TRBJ2-3 | TRBV19 | CASSSFGGSGSTDTQYF
NA | TRBJ1-2 | TRBV5-1 | CASSSHGTGNYGYTF
NA | TRBJ2-1 | TRBV6-5 | CASSYKGGWEQFF
medium-sized | TRBJ2-5 | TRBV6-1 | CASSELAGSQETQYF
NA | TRBJ1-5 | TRBV28 | CASSPAQGGDREKPQHF
NA | TRBJ2-1 | TRBV11-2 | CASSLDPGTGHYNEQFF
NA | TRBJ2-1 | TRBV4-1 | CASRSLLSANEQFF
NA | TRBJ2-7 | TRBV4-3 | CASSQQRTGSYEQYF
NA | TRBJ2-7 | TRBV11-2 | CASSPISRPGTYEQYF
NA | TRBJ2-5 | TRBV6-1 | CASRDTRETQYF